A single sample gave rise to the 8 T cell receptor beta chains below, sequenced in a study of T-cell memory formation after mild COVID-19. TCRdb ran MiXCR on the 5' RACE reads and lists one entry per CDR3 protein. Of about 110,000 distinct CDR3 sequences listed, about 18% were seen once; the top ten hold roughly 6%. Sequenced material: PBMCs or a T cell subset sorted from them (not recorded which). The receptors were gathered from a man between 18 and 29 years old who had mild COVID-19 (a few samples of this study predate the infection). Cell type and time point are not known.

Only a few counts were recorded for this clonotype. The gene calls are TRBV9 and TRBJ2-3; D uncertain. Per germline, CDR1 SGDLS and CDR2 YYNGEE. The length of the CDR3 is 13 residues. The V and J ends lost 3 bases and 0 bases respectively, with 5 bases between them. DNA for the CDR3: TGTGCCAGCAGCGCTTCTAGCACAGATACGCAGTATTTT. It yields the protein CASSASSTDTQYF.

There are a few counts of this clonotype. The rearrangement links TRBV7-9 to TRBJ1-2; 9 nucleotides align to TRBD1. The trim removed 5 bases at V and 8 bases at J, leaving 6 bases unmatched. This CDR3 has 13 residues. Germline values: CDR1 SEHNR, CDR2 FQNEAQ (reference sequence). The CDR3 DNA follows: TGTGCCAGCAGCCCGGACAGGGGCCACGGCTACACCTTC. Amino acid sequence: CASSPDRGHGYTF. The full variable domain, in which reference TRBV7-9 and TRBJ1-2 provide the parts outside the CDR3, is DTGVSQNPRHKITKRGQNVTFRCDPISEHNRLYWYRQTLGQGPEFLTYFQNEAQLEKSRLLSDRFSAERPKGSFSTLEIQRTEQGDSAMYLCASSPDRGHGYTFGSGTRLTVV.

The genes are TRBV12-3 or TRBV12-4 and TRBJ2-7, with D possibly being TRBD1 or TRBD2 (5 bases each). Trimming left V 3 bases short and J 2 bases short, with 8 bases between. The CDR3 has 13 amino acids. The CDR3 sequence is CASSFGDPYEQYV. The DNA for the CDR3 is TGTGCCAGCAGTTTCGGGGACCCCTACGAGCAGTACGTC.

This clonotype has more than one count but fewer than ten. The V and J genes are TRBV5-1 and TRBJ2-5; the D is unclear. CDR3 size: 12 residues. Germline CDR1 SGHRS, CDR2 YFSETQ. V was shortened by 5 bases and J by 4 bases, with 9 bases between the two germline ends. CDR3 nucleotide sequence: TGCGCCAGCAGTGTGGGCAGAGAGACCCAGTACTTC. As protein: CASSVGRETQYF.

The table lists this clonotype with a few counts. V and J are TRBV7-2 and TRBJ1-4; no reliable D call. There are 13 residues in the CDR3. CDR1 and CDR2 (germline): SGHTA, FQGNSA. V gave up 1 base and J gave up 8 bases, with 8 bases separating them. The CDR3 DNA sequence: TGTGCCAGCAGCTTAGGCGCCGCCGAAAAACTGTTTTTT. Amino acid sequence: CASSLGAAEKLFF.

The V and J genes are TRBV6-1 and TRBJ2-4; D gene uncertain. Trimming removed 4 bases at V and 0 bases at J, with 13 bases between. The germline V gene encodes CDR1 MNHNS and CDR2 SASEGT. The CDR3 loop spans 16 amino acids. The CDR3 loop reads CASSVVRTIAKNIQYF. In DNA, the CDR3 is TGTGCCAGCAGTGTAGTAAGAACCATAGCCAAAAACATTCAGTACTTC.

This clonotype was recorded at least ten times. The rearrangement joins TRBV4-3 to TRBJ2-3, with D perhaps TRBD1 (5 bases). The V end was cut by 2 bases, the J end by 6 bases, with 6 bases between. Per germline, CDR1 LGHNA and CDR2 YSLEER. The CDR3 has 12 amino acids. The CDR3 loop reads CASSQKGDTQYF. CDR3 bases: TGCGCCAGCAGCCAAAAGGGGGATACGCAGTATTTT.

In its sample, this clonotype was seen a few times. J is TRBJ1-2 and V is TRBV7-2; 8 nucleotides align to TRBD1. Trimming at V came to 3 bases and at J to 8 bases, leaving 11 bases not matched to a gene. Per germline, CDR1 SGHTA and CDR2 FQGNSA. This CDR3 has 15 residues. CDR3 sequence reads: CASSLGQDPSWGYTF. CDR3 coding DNA: TGTGCCAGCAGCTTGGGACAGGATCCTTCTTGGGGCTACACCTTC.